This T cell receptor beta chain was documented in a study of identical twins. This CDR3 spans 16 amino acids. The germline CDR1 and CDR2 sequences are MNHNS and SASEGT. The ends were cut back, 5 bases at V and 0 bases at J, with 14 bases in the middle. Each CDR3 protein is one row after TCRdb ran MiXCR on the 5' RACE reads. The repertoire consists of hundreds of thousands of distinct CDR3 sequences, with 15% to 20% occurring once and the leading ten covering around 12%. These data also formed part of another study, on T cells expressing NK-cell markers.

Material for sequencing was PBMCs. This chain joins TRBV6-1 and TRBJ1-5, with D possibly being TRBD1 (6 bases). The sequence came from a young woman in good health. CDR3 amino acids: CASSPSRQASNQPQHF. DNA for the CDR3: TGTGCCAGCAGTCCCTCAAGACAGGCTAGCAATCAGCCCCAGCATTTT.